This TCR beta chain was profiled in a study of blood T cell repertoires in COVID-19. About the study: Researchers got acute and convalescent COVID-19 samples from the United States, Italy and Spain. PBMCs, B-cell-depleted T cells, or T cells were the source of the cDNA or gDNA that made up the material.

The CDR3 totals 20 residues. Per the authors' pipeline: Cell counts per sample came from amplifying reference gene primers. Sequencing used immunoSEQ multiplex PCR; TCRdb keeps in-frame clones, though not all of them. D and trimming were read from the DNA, whereas the V and J calls and clone size are those reported in that table. The sample has 95,000 to 120,000 clones; 85% are singletons. The sequenced sample was peripheral blood. The gene calls are TRBV21-1 and TRBJ1-4; the table's D call, TRBD1, has no DNA check behind it. TRBV21-1 is a pseudogene segment. The sequence was collected from a human donor in a cohort sampled during active COVID-19. CDR3 in amino acids: CASREGVQSAGGKGNEKLFF. Written as DNA, the CDR3 is TGTGCCAGCAGGGAAGGCGTCCAATCGGCAGGGGGCAAGGGTAATGAAAAACTGTTTTTT.